The clone carrying this T cell receptor beta chain came up a few times. Its matching antigen is unknown. The data belong to a study of blood T cells in healthy people across ages. Study observations and caveats: With age, beta diversity per million T cells declined roughly linearly, significantly by approximately 40. Long-lived donors exceeded aged donors in naive CD4+ cells and diversity. Correlation between TCR beta diversity and naive T cell percentage was strong.

A minimum of 6.5 million PBMCs was isolated per sample. Primers used in a second PCR of roughly 6 to 11 cycles were a sample-barcoded 5' primer and a J-beta primer mix. TCRdb fed the 5' RACE reads into MiXCR, producing one record per CDR3 protein. The profile shows about 1.4 million distinct CDR3 sequences, almost 60% of them singletons. The J segment lost 7 bases and the V segment lost 3 bases, leaving 4 bases of the junction unmatched. CDR3 length: 14 amino acids. The origin of this receptor is a man between 18 and 29 years old in good health. The gene calls are TRBV12-3 or TRBV12-4 and TRBJ2-1; 9 positions agree with TRBD1. Material for sequencing was blood. This chain's CDR3 is CASSLGTGPNEQFF. CDR3 bases: TGTGCCAGCAGTTTGGGGACAGGGCCAAATGAGCAGTTCTTC.